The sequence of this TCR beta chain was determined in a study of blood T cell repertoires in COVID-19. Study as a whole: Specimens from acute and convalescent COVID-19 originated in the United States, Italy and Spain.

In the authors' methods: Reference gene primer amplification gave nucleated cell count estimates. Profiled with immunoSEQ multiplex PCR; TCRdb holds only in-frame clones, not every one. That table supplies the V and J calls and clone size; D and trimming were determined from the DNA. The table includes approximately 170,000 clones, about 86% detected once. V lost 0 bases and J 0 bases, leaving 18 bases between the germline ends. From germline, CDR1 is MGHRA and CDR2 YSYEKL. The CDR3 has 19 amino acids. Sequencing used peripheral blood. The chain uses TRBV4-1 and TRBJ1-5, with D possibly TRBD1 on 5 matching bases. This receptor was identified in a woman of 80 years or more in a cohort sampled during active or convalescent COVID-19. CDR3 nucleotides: TGCGCCAGCAGCCAAGATTTGACAGCTAATTCATATAGCAATCAGCCCCAGCATTTT. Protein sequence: CASSQDLTANSYSNQPQHF.